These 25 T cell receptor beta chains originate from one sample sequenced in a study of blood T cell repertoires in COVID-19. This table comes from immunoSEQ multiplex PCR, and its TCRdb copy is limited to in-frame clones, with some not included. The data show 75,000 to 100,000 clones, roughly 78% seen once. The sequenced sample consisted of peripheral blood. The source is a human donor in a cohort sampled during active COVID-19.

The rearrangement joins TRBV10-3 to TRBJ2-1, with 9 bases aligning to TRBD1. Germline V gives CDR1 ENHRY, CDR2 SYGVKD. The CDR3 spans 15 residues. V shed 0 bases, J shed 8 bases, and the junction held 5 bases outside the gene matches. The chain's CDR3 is CAISESGTGIDEQFF. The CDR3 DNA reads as TGTGCCATCAGTGAGTCGGGGACAGGGATAGATGAGCAGTTCTTC.

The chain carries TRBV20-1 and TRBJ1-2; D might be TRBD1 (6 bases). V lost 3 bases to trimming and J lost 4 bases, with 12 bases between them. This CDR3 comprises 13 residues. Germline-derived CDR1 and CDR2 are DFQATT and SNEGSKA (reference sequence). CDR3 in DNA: TGCAGTGCTAGTACGGCAGGGGCCTATGGCTACACCTTC. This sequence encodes CSASTAGAYGYTF.

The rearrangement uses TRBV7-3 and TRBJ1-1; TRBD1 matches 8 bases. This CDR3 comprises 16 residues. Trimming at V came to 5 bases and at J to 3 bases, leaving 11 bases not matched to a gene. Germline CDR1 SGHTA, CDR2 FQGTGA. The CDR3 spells CASSGGPRTGHTEAFF. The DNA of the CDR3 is TGTGCCAGCAGCGGGGGTCCCCGGACAGGGCACACTGAAGCTTTCTTT.

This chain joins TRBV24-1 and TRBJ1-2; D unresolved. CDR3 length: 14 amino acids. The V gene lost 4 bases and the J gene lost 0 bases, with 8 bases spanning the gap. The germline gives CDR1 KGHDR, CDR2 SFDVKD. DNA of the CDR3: TGTGCCACCAGTGACCCAGGTACTAACTATGGCTACACCTTC. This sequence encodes CATSDPGTNYGYTF.

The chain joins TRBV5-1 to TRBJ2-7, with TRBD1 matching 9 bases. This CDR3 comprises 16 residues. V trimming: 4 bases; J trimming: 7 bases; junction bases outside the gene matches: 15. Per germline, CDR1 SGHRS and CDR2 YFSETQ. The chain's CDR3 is CASSTQRTGVFREQYF. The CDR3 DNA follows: TGCGCCAGCAGCACGCAAAGGACAGGGGTCTTCAGGGAGCAGTACTTC.

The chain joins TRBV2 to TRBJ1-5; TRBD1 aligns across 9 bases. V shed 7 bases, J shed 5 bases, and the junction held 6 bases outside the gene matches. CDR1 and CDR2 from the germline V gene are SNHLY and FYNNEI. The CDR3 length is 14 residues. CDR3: CASKTRTGDQPQHF. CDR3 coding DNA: TGTGCCAGCAAAACCAGGACAGGGGATCAGCCCCAGCATTTT.

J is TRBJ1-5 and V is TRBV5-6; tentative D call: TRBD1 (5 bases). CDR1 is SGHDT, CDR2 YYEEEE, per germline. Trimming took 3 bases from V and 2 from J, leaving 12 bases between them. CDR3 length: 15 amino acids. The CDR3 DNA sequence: TGTGCCAGCAGCTGGCGCGGGGCAGGCAATCAGCCCCAGCATTTT. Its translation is CASSWRGAGNQPQHF.

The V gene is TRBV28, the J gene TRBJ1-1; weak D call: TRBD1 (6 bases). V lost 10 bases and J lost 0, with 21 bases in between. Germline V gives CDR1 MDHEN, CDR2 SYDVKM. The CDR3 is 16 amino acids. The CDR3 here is CATGRQGTPLNTEAFF. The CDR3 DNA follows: TGTGCCACCGGGAGGCAGGGGACCCCCTTGAACACTGAAGCTTTCTTT.

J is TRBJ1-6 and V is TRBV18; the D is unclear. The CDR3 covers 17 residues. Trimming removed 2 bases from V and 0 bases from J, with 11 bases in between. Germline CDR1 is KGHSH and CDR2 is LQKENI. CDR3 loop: CASSPRSASSYNSPLHF. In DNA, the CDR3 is TGTGCCAGCTCACCAAGGTCAGCGAGCTCCTATAATTCACCCCTCCACTTT.

The CDR3 DNA is TGTGCCAGCAGTGAGGACAGGTCGTCCGGGGCCAACGTCCTGACTTTC. As protein: CASSEDRSSGANVLTF. V and J are TRBV27 and TRBJ2-6, with 7 bases aligning to TRBD1. CDR3 size: 16 residues. The germline V gene has CDR1 MNHEY and CDR2 SMNVEV (reference sequence). V lost 5 bases, J lost 4 bases, and 8 bases stayed unmatched.

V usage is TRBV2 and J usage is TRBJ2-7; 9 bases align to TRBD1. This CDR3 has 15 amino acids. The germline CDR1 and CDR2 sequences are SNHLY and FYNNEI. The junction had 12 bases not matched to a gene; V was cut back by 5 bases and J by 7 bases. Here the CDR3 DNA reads TGTGCCAGCAGTCCTACCTCGACAGGGGGGTATGAGCAGTACTTC. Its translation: CASSPTSTGGYEQYF.

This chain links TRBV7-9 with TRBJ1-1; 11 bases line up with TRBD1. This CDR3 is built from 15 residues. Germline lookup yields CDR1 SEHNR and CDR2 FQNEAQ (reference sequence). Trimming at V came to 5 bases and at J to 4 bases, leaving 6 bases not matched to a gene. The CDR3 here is CASSPSGQGVTEAFF. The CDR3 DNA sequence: TGTGCCAGCAGCCCCTCGGGACAGGGGGTCACTGAAGCTTTCTTT.

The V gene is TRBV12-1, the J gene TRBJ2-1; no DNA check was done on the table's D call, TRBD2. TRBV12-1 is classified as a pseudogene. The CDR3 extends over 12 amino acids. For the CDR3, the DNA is TGTGCCAGCAGCCGGGTCGACAATGAGCAGTTCTTC. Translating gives CASSRVDNEQFF.

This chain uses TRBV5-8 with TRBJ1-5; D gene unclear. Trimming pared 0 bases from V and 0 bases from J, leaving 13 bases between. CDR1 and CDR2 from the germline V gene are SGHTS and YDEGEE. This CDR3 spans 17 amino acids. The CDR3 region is CASSLALASISNQPQHF. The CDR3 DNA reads TGTGCCAGCAGCTTGGCCTTAGCTTCCATTAGCAATCAGCCCCAGCATTTT.

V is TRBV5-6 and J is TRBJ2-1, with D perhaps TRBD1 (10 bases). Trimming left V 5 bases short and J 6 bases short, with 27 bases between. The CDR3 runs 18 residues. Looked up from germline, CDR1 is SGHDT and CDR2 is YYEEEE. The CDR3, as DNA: TGTGCCAGCAGTCGTGGGGACAGGGGTAGCGGGGGCTTCAATGAGCAGTTCTTC. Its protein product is CASSRGDRGSGGFNEQFF.

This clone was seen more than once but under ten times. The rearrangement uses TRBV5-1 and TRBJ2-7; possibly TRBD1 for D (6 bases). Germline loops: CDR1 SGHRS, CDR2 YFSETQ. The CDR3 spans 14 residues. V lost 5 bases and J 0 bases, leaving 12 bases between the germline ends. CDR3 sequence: CASRRQDSSYEQYF. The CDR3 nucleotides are TGCGCCAGCAGGCGACAGGACAGCTCCTACGAGCAGTACTTC.

As DNA, the CDR3 is TGTGCCAGCAGCCCGACAGGGGCGGGAGAGACCCAGTACTTC. This translates into CASSPTGAGETQYF. The V call is TRBV7-3, the J call TRBJ2-5, with 8 bases aligning to TRBD1. CDR3 size: 14 residues. Trimming removed 5 bases from V and 4 bases from J; junction bases left unmatched: 6. Germline assignment: CDR1 SGHTA and CDR2 FQGTGA. The full variable domain, its missing parts supplied by reference TRBV7-3 and TRBJ2-5, is GAGVSQTPSNKVTEKGKYVELRCDPISGHTALYWYRQSLGQGPEFLIYFQGTGAADDSGLPNDRFFAVRPEGSVSTLKIQRTERGDSAVYLCASSPTGAGETQYFGPGTRLLVL.

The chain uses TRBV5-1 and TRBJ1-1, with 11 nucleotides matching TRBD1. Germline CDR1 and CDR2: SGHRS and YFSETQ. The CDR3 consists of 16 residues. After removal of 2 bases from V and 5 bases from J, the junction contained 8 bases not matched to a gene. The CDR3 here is CASSFWTGGPATEAFF. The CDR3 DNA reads TGCGCCAGCAGCTTCTGGACAGGGGGCCCGGCAACTGAAGCTTTCTTT.

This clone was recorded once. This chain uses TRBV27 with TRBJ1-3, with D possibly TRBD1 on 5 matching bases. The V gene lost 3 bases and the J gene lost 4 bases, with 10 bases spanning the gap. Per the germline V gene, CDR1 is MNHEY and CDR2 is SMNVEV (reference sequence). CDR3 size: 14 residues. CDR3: CASSLAGKGNTIYF. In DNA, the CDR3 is TGTGCCAGCAGTTTGGCAGGGAAGGGAAACACCATATATTTT.

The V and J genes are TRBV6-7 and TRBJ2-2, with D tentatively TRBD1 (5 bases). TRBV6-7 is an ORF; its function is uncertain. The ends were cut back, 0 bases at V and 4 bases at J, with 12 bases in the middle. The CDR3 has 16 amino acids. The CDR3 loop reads CASSYSPRVGTGELFF. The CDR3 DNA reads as TGTGCCAGCAGTTACTCGCCCAGGGTTGGCACCGGGGAGCTGTTTTTT.

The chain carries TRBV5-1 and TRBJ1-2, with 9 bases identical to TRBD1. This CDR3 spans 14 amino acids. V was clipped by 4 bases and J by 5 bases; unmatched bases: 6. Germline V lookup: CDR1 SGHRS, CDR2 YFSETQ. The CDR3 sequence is CASSPGQGGYGYTF. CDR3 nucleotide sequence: TGCGCCAGCAGCCCGGGACAGGGAGGTTATGGCTACACCTTC.

This chain's CDR3 is CASSQSTSGGAYEQYF. The CDR3 DNA reads as TGCGCCAGCAGCCAATCGACTAGCGGGGGGGCCTACGAGCAGTACTTC. V usage is TRBV4-1 and J usage is TRBJ2-7; TRBD2 agrees at 14 bases. Unmatched junction bases numbered 2, after V lost 2 bases and J lost 2 bases. The CDR3 contains 16 residues. Germline CDR1 reads MGHRA; CDR2 reads YSYEKL.

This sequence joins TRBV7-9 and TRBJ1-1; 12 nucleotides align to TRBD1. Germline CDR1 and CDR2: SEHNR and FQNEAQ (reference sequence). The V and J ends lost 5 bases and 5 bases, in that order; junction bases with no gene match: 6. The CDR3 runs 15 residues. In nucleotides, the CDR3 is TGTGCCAGCAGCCCCGGGACAGGGGGCAAGACTGAAGCTTTCTTT. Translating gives CASSPGTGGKTEAFF.

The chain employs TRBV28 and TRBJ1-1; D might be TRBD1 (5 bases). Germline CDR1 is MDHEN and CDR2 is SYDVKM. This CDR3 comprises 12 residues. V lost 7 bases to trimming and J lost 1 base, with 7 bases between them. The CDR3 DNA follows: TGTGCCAGCATCGGGGGGAACACTGAAGCTTTCTTT. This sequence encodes CASIGGNTEAFF.

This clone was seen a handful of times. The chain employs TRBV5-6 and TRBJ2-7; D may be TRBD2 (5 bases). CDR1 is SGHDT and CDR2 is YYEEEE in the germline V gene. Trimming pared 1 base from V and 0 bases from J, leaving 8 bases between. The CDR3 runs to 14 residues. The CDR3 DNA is TGTGCCAGCAGCTTGCTAGGGAGCTCCTACGAGCAGTACTTC. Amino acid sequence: CASSLLGSSYEQYF.